The clone carrying this T cell receptor beta chain turned up a few times. Its target is unknown. The CDR3 covers 13 residues. Germline V gives CDR1 SNHLY, CDR2 FYNNEI. The V end lost 3 bases, the J end lost 3 bases, and 9 bases lay between the germline ends. This sample was taken from a study of CD8 T cells in ankylosing spondylitis. By quantitative 5'-RACE with molecular barcodes, the TCR beta libraries were made. MiXCR, applied by TCRdb to the 5' RACE reads, yields one record per CDR3 protein. The sample lists about 250,000 distinct CDR3 sequences, 18% seen once, with more than 25% in the top ten. General observations from the study: The study identified a TCR beta motif of seven or eight highly homologous variants that appeared characteristic of ankylosing spondylitis blood. Reportedly, disease-linked clones are significantly enriched in ankylosing spondylitis patients' matched synovial fluid. Reports of some motif variants in reactive arthritis synovial fluid and blood predate this one.

This chain connects TRBV2 to TRBJ2-7, with D unclear. Material for sequencing was blood, either unsorted or a sorted T cell fraction (not recorded which). This TCR was sampled from a male donor with ankylosing spondylitis or in good health (not recorded which). CDR3: CASSESVNYEQYF. The CDR3 DNA follows: TGTGCCAGCAGTGAGTCTGTAAACTACGAGCAGTACTTC.